The 7 T cell receptor beta chains presented below share a single source sample, sequenced in a study of shared clonotypes between healthy human individuals. The assay was immunoSEQ multiplex PCR, and TCRdb's table has in-frame clones only and misses some. This sample yields 2 million to 2.5 million clones, of which 85% to 95% are seen a single time; 0.37% belongs to the top ten. The material sequenced was naive CD4+ T cells from PBMCs. Subset here: CD45RA+ positively selected. The receptor set was obtained from a man younger than 35 in good health. Some clones in this sample may be carry-over from other donors' samples.

V and J are TRBV5-1 and TRBJ1-2; no firm D call. CDR1 and CDR2 (germline): SGHRS, YFSETQ. V lost 1 base, J lost 2 bases, and 6 bases lay in between. The CDR3 consists of 13 residues. The CDR3 sequence is CASSLTRNYGYTF. The CDR3, as DNA: TGCGCCAGCAGCTTGACAAGAAACTATGGCTACACCTTC.

This chain connects TRBV28 to TRBJ1-5; TRBD1 might be the D (6 bases). In germline, CDR1 is MDHEN, CDR2 SYDVKM. Trimming pared 6 bases from V and 6 bases from J, leaving 21 bases between. This CDR3 is built from 16 residues. The chain's CDR3 is CASRPAGGGTFQPQHF. In nucleotides, the CDR3 is TGTGCCAGCAGGCCTGCCGGGGGCGGGACTTTTCAGCCCCAGCATTTT.

The genes are TRBV10-3 and TRBJ2-7; 10 bases are a match to TRBD2. Germline assignment: CDR1 ENHRY and CDR2 SYGVKD. The CDR3 consists of 18 residues. Losses at the gene ends were 0 bases for V and 5 bases for J; bases not matched to a gene: 13. The CDR3 sequence: CAISESPRASGRLNEQYF. DNA for the CDR3: TGTGCCATCAGTGAGTCGCCCAGGGCTAGCGGGAGACTCAACGAGCAGTACTTC.

The chain uses TRBV6-5 and TRBJ2-5; perhaps TRBD2 as D (6 bases). V gave up 8 bases and J gave up 5 bases, with 18 bases separating them. Germline assignment: CDR1 MNHEY and CDR2 SVGAGI. This CDR3 is built from 14 residues. The CDR3 sequence is CASRRGGIRETQYF. The CDR3, as DNA: TGTGCCAGCCGGAGGGGTGGGATAAGGGAGACCCAGTACTTC.

The CDR3 DNA is TGCGCCAGCAGCCAGGGAGCGGGGGGGGAGAGAGGCTACACCTTC. This codes for CASSQGAGGERGYTF. The chain uses TRBV4-3 and TRBJ1-2; possible D gene TRBD1, 5 bases. Trimming stripped 3 bases from V and 8 bases from J, with 19 bases between. The germline V gene has CDR1 LGHNA and CDR2 YSLEER. This CDR3 region has 15 residues.

The chain combines TRBV4-2 with TRBJ2-1, with 8 bases identical to TRBD2. V lost 5 bases to trimming and J lost 5 bases; unmatched junction nucleotides: 8. This CDR3 spans 15 amino acids. The germline V gene has CDR1 LGHNA and CDR2 YNFKEQ. The CDR3 spells CASSTGGAVNNEQFF. The CDR3 nucleotides are TGTGCCAGCAGCACCGGGGGGGCGGTTAACAATGAGCAGTTCTTC.

This chain links TRBV5-1 with TRBJ2-1; D is uncertain. The V end lost 5 bases, the J end lost 8 bases, and 23 bases lay between the germline ends. CDR3 length equals 16 residues. Per germline, CDR1 SGHRS and CDR2 YFSETQ. The CDR3 coding sequence is TGCGCCAGCAGTGGCCGAGGCGTAGGAGAGATCGATGAGCAGTTCTTC. Amino acid sequence: CASSGRGVGEIDEQFF. The variable domain in full, with the rest retrieved from reference TRBV5-1 and TRBJ2-1, is KAGVTQTPRYLIKTRGQQVTLSCSPISGHRSVSWYQQTPGQGLQFLFEYFSETQRNKGNFPGRFSGRQFSNSRSEMNVSTLELGDSALYLCASSGRGVGEIDEQFFGPGTRLTVL.